The present entry profiles one T cell receptor beta chain with its context. The antigen is not known. J gave up 4 bases and V 1 base, and 3 bases lay outside the gene matches. Per germline, CDR1 SQVTM and CDR2 ANQGSEA. The CDR3 is made up of 14 amino acids. In TCRdb, the multiplex PCR reads were re-called with MiXCR into one record per CDR3 protein. The data hold about 35,000 distinct CDR3 sequences, with 35% to 40% observed a single time. The data were obtained in a study of breast tumors, draining lymph nodes, adjacent tissues. Findings of the study overall: Data fit most tumor T cells coming from lymph node, expanding in tumor. Tumors had less TCR diversity than lymph nodes, more than nontumor tissue. Data only fit, rather than demonstrated, lymph node origin of most tumor T cells.

The sequence derives from a female donor with breast cancer. Some clones in this sample may be carry-over from other donors' samples. The chain uses TRBV29-1 and TRBJ2-7, with 11 positions matching TRBD1. The sequencing input was breast tumor tissue. The CDR3 bases are TGCAGCGTTGAAGGTGGACAGGGGGCGTACGAGCAGTACTTC. It is translated as CSVEGGQGAYEQYF.